This T cell receptor (beta chain) comes out of a study of identical twins. TCRdb called the 5' RACE reads again in MiXCR, with one record for every CDR3 protein. The table lists roughly 260,000 distinct CDR3 sequences, 11% to 15% of them singletons, with under 9.5% in the top ten. V shed 2 bases, J shed 0 bases, and the junction held 1 base outside the gene matches. The CDR3 has 14 residues. Germline CDR1 SGHTA, CDR2 FQGNSA. This clonotype was detected a few times. Antigen: not known. Study results and caveats: Cord blood's abundant beta clonotypes had fewer insertions, unlike memory repertoires.

This TCR was recovered from a woman under 30 in good health. The chain is built from TRBV7-2 and TRBJ2-7; 7 nucleotides match TRBD2. Sequenced sample: memory (CD45RO+) T cells sorted from blood. The CDR3 DNA sequence: TGTGCCAGCAGCTTACAGCGGGGCTCCTACGAGCAGTACTTC. Translating gives CASSLQRGSYEQYF.